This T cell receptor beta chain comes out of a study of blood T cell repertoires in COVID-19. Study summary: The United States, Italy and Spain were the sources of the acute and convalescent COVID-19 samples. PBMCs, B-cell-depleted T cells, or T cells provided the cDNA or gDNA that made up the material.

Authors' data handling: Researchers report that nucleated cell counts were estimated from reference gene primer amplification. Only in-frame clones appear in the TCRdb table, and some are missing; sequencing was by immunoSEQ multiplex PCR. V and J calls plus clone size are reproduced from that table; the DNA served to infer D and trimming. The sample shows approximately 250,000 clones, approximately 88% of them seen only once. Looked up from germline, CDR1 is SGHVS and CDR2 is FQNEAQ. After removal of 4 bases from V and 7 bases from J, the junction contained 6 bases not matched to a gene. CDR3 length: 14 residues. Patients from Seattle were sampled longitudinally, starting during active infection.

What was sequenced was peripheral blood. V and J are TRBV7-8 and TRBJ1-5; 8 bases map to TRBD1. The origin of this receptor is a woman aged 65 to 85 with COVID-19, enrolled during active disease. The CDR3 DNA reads TGTGCCAGCAGCTACCCAGGGGGCGGCCAGCCCCAGCATTTT. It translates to CASSYPGGGQPQHF.